This TCR beta chain was recovered during a study of vaccination and CD4 T cells after COVID-19. As for the study in general: Between diagnosis and the drawing of post-COVID samples lay a median around 98 days (range 35 to 161). Post-vaccine sampling followed dose two by a median approximately 70 days (range 14 to 241). Findings and limits, study-wide: The researchers studied relatively few convalescent patients and omitted early post-infection timepoints.

The CDR3 has 12 residues. CDR1 is KGHDR, CDR2 SFDVKD, per germline. With 7 bases removed from V and 1 base from J, the gap between germline ends came to 6 bases. The dates of positive PCR tests extended from March through December 2020 and came before the US Alpha, Beta and Delta variants. Note on this clonotype: Its specificity is unknown.

A single record per CDR3 protein comes from TCRdb applying MiXCR to the PCR reads. The sample lists 21,000 or so distinct CDR3 sequences, around 58% seen once, with about 1.1% in the top ten. This chain uses TRBV24-1 with TRBJ1-1; D unclear. Specimen: CD4+ T cells from blood, collected before SARS-CoV-2 vaccination. The clonotype originates from a human donor who had recovered from COVID-19. The CDR3 DNA follows: TGTGCCACCAGCGATGGGAACACTGAAGCTTTCTTT. This translates into CATSDGNTEAFF.